The 7 T cell receptor beta chains reported below all come from one sample, sequenced in a study of human T cells and chemical hapten exposure. TCRdb reprocessed the RACE reads with MiXCR, giving one entry per CDR3 protein. The table records some 350,000 distinct CDR3 sequences, about 6% of them present only once. Time point denoted: patch test 2, 6 weeks after DPC sensitization. Treatment here: therapeutic diphenylcyclopropenone sensitization with weekly scalp DPC. The sample in question was whole blood, obtained in connection with sensitization to the hapten diphenylcyclopropenone (DPC). The receptors shown here come from a woman between 18 and 29 years old with alopecia areata. Some clones in this sample may be carry-over from other donors' samples.

The rearrangement joins TRBV7-2 to TRBJ2-7, with TRBD2 matching 13 bases. J gave up 1 base and V 4 bases, and 7 bases lay outside the gene matches. This CDR3 is 17 amino acids long. Germline loops: CDR1 SGHTA, CDR2 FQGNSA. The CDR3 sequence: CASSYTSGGAGSYEQYF. CDR3 bases: TGTGCCAGCAGCTACACTAGCGGGGGGGCCGGATCCTACGAGCAGTACTTC.

V and J are TRBV9 and TRBJ2-6; a possible D gene is TRBD2 (5 bases). The CDR3 spans 16 residues. Trimming removed 0 bases from V and 4 bases from J, with 11 bases in between. The germline V gene has CDR1 SGDLS and CDR2 YYNGEE. Written as DNA, the CDR3 is TGTGCCAGCAGCGTAGGCATGGGGAGCGGGGCCAACGTCCTGACTTTC. Its protein is CASSVGMGSGANVLTF.

This clonotype was seen at least ten times. The chain links TRBV3-1 to TRBJ1-1; D is undetermined. This CDR3 contains 14 residues. From germline, CDR1 is LGHDT and CDR2 YNNKEL (reference sequence). Trimming took off 0 bases at V and 6 bases at J, with 11 bases between the two ends. Here the CDR3 DNA reads TGTGCCAGCAGCCAAGATTTTGGGGTGTCTGAAGCTTTCTTT. This gives the protein CASSQDFGVSEAFF. Full variable domain (outside the CDR3, taken from reference TRBV3-1 and TRBJ1-1): DTAVSQTPKYLVTQMGNDKSIKCEQNLGHDTMYWYKQDSKKFLKIMFSYNNKELIINETVPNRFSPKSPDKAHLNLHINSLELGDSAVYFCASSQDFGVSEAFFGQGTRLTVV.

This clonotype came up many times. The J gene is TRBJ1-1, the V gene TRBV3-1; unclear D gene. CDR1 is LGHDT and CDR2 is YNNKEL in the germline V gene (reference sequence). The CDR3 sequence is 12 residues long. The V and J ends lost 6 bases and 2 bases respectively, with 7 bases between them. CDR3 sequence (DNA): TGTGCCAGCAGTGTCCATAACACTGAAGCTTTCTTT. The encoded protein is CASSVHNTEAFF.

This clonotype has a handful of counts. The chain joins TRBV10-3 to TRBJ2-7; D is undetermined. Germline V CDR1 and CDR2: ENHRY, SYGVKD. V was trimmed by 0 bases and J by 9 bases, leaving 12 bases between them. This CDR3 is 13 amino acids long. CDR3 nucleotide sequence: TGTGCCATCAGTGAGTCTGGCATGCCAGGGCAGTACTTC. Translated: CAISESGMPGQYF.

In its sample, this clonotype was seen a few times. The chain uses TRBV6-1 and TRBJ1-3; D is uncertain. Germline V gene lookup returns CDR1 MNHNS and CDR2 SASEGT. V shed 5 bases and J shed 8 bases, with 22 bases lying between them. The CDR3 is 16 residues long. DNA for the CDR3: TGTGCCAGCAGTCCTCATGAAGGACGCAACTGGGACACCATATATTTT. Protein product: CASSPHEGRNWDTIYF.

The chain combines TRBV6-2 or TRBV6-3 with TRBJ2-7; D call uncertain. V lost 2 bases to trimming and J lost 1 base, with 6 bases between them. The germline CDR1 and CDR2 sequences are MNHEY and SVGEGT. CDR3 length equals 13 residues. The DNA for the CDR3 is TGTGCCAGCAGTTACGGACCATCCTACGAGCAGTACTTC. As protein: CASSYGPSYEQYF.